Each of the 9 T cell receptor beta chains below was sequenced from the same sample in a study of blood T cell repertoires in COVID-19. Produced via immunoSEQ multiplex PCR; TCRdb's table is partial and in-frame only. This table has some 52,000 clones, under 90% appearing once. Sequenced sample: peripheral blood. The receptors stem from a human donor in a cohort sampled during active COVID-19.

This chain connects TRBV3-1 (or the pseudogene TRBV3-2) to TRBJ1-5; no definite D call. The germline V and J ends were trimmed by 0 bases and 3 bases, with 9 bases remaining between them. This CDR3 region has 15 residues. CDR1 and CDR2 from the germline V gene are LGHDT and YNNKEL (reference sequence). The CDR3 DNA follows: TGTGCCAGCAGCCAAGATTTGGGCAACAATCAGCCCCAGCATTTT. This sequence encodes CASSQDLGNNQPQHF.

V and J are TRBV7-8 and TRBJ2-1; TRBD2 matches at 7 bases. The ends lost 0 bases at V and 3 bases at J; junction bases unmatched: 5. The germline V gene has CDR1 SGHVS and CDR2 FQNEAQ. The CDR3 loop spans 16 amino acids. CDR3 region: CASSLARGLDYNEQFF. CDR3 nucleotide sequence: TGTGCCAGCAGCTTAGCCCGCGGACTAGACTACAATGAGCAGTTCTTC. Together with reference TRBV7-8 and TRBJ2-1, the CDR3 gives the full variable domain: GAGVSQSPRYKVAKRGQDVALRCDPISGHVSLFWYQQALGQGPEFLTYFQNEAQLDKSGLPSDRFFAERPEGSVSTLKIQRTQQEDSAVYLCASSLARGLDYNEQFFGPGTRLTVL.

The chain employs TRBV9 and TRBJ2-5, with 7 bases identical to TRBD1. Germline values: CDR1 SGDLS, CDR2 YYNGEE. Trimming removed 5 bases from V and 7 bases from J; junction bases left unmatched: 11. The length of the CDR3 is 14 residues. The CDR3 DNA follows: TGTGCCAGCAGTGTGGACAGGACCCCAGGGACCCAGTACTTC. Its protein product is CASSVDRTPGTQYF. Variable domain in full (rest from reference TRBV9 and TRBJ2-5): DSGVTQTPKHLITATGQRVTLRCSPRSGDLSVYWYQQSLDQGLQFLIQYYNGEERAKGNILERFSAQQFPDLHSELNLSSLELGDSALYFCASSVDRTPGTQYFGPGTRLLVL.

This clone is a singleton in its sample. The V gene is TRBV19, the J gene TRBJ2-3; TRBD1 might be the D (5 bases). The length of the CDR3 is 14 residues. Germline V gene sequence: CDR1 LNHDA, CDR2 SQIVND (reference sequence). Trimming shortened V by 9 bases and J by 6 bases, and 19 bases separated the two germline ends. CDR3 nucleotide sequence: TGTGCCAGCAGACCCGGACAACAGACGGATACGCAGTATTTT. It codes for CASRPGQQTDTQYF.

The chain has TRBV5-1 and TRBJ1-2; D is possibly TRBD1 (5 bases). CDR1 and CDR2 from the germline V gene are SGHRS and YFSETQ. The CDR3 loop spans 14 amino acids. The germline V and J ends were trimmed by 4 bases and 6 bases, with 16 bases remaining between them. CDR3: CASSHGGSSDGYTF. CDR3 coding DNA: TGCGCCAGCAGCCACGGGGGGAGTTCGGATGGCTACACCTTC.

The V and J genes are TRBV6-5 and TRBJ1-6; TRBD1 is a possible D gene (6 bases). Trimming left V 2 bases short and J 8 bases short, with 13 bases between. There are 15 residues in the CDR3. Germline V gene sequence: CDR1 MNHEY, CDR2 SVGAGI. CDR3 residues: CASSYGTNRDSPLHF. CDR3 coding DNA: TGTGCCAGCAGTTACGGAACAAACAGGGATTCACCCCTCCACTTT.

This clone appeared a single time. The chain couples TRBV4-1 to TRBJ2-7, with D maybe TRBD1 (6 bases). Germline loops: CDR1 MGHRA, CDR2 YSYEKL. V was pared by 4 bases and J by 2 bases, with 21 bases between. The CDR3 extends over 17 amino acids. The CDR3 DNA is TGCGCCAGCAGCCGGACCGGGACACCCGGGGATACCTACGAGCAGTACTTC. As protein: CASSRTGTPGDTYEQYF.

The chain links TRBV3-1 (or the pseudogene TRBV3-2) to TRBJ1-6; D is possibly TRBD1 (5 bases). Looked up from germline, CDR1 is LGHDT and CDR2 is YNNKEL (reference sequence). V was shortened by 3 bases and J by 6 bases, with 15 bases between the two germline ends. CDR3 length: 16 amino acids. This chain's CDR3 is CASSHSQVSGNSPLHF. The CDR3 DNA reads TGTGCCAGCAGCCACTCACAGGTCTCCGGTAATTCACCCCTCCACTTT.

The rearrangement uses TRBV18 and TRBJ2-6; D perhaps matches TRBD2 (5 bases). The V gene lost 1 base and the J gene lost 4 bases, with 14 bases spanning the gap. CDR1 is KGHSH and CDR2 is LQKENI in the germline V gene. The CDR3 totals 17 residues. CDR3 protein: CASSPRGSTSGANVLTF. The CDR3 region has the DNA TGTGCCAGCTCACCACGCGGGTCAACCTCCGGGGCCAACGTCCTGACTTTC.